The 4 T cell receptor beta chains in this list originate from one sample, sequenced in a study of early T cells in non-severe SARS-CoV-2 infection. MiXCR, run by TCRdb on the 5' RACE reads, gives a single entry per CDR3 protein. The table lists 60,000 to 75,000 distinct CDR3 sequences, less than 12% of them singletons. Sequenced here: whole blood, sampled at baseline. All receptors derive from an adult who was a healthcare worker with PCR-confirmed SARS-CoV-2 infection or an uninfected control (not recorded which).

This clonotype was observed a handful of times. The chain links TRBV6-5 to TRBJ1-2; 8 bases agree with TRBD1. Germline lookup yields CDR1 MNHEY and CDR2 SVGAGI. Unmatched junction bases numbered 12, after V lost 10 bases and J lost 5 bases. The CDR3 consists of 14 residues. The CDR3 here is CATKTLGTGYGYTF. Written as DNA, the CDR3 is TGTGCCACCAAAACCTTGGGGACAGGTTATGGCTACACCTTC.

This clonotype has ten or more counts. V usage is TRBV28 and J usage is TRBJ2-5; TRBD2 aligns across 8 bases. This CDR3 has 14 amino acids. The junction had 10 bases not matched to a gene; V was cut back by 9 bases and J by 4 bases. Germline CDR1 is MDHEN and CDR2 is SYDVKM. The CDR3 here is CASEGPGRVETQYF. CDR3 nucleotide sequence: TGTGCCAGTGAGGGTCCCGGGAGGGTAGAGACCCAGTACTTC. Using reference TRBV28 and TRBJ2-5 for the parts outside the CDR3, the full variable domain is DVKVTQSSRYLVKRTGEKVFLECVQDMDHENMFWYRQDPGLGLRLIYFSYDVKMKEKGDIPEGYSVSREKKERFSLILESASTNQTSMYLCASEGPGRVETQYFGPGTRLLVL.

This clonotype was seen more than once but under ten times. The chain links TRBV7-9 to TRBJ2-1; 8 bases fit TRBD2. The J segment lost 4 bases and the V segment lost 5 bases, leaving 10 bases of the junction unmatched. This CDR3 has 16 amino acids. Germline CDR1 and CDR2: SEHNR and FQNEAQ (reference sequence). CDR3 in amino acids: CASSTRAGVLYNEQFF. The DNA of the CDR3 is TGTGCCAGCAGCACCCGAGCGGGAGTGTTGTACAATGAGCAGTTCTTC. Based on the CDR3 plus reference TRBV7-9 and TRBJ2-1, the full variable domain is DTGVSQNPRHKITKRGQNVTFRCDPISEHNRLYWYRQTLGQGPEFLTYFQNEAQLEKSRLLSDRFSAERPKGSFSTLEIQRTEQGDSAMYLCASSTRAGVLYNEQFFGPGTRLTVL.

The sample holds a few counts of this clonotype. This chain uses TRBV7-9 with TRBJ2-3, with D uncertain. CDR3 length: 17 residues. V lost 1 base and J 2 bases, leaving 16 bases between the germline ends. CDR1 is SEHNR, CDR2 FQNEAQ, per germline (reference sequence). Written as DNA, the CDR3 is TGTGCCAGCAGCTTAGTGGTAGGGCCGGCTAACACAGATACGCAGTATTTT. This codes for CASSLVVGPANTDTQYF. Full variable domain (outside the CDR3, taken from reference TRBV7-9 and TRBJ2-3): DTGVSQNPRHKITKRGQNVTFRCDPISEHNRLYWYRQTLGQGPEFLTYFQNEAQLEKSRLLSDRFSAERPKGSFSTLEIQRTEQGDSAMYLCASSLVVGPANTDTQYFGPGTRLTVL.